This TCR beta chain came from a study of T cell clonality in common variable immunodeficiency. Findings and limits, study-wide: Common variable immunodeficiency TCR beta sequences reportedly had fewer deletions and N-nucleotide insertions.

In this sample, this clone turned up many times. Its cognate antigen is unknown. The read ends 3 residues early relative to the CDR3; the germline J gene fills the gap. Repertoires were generated with immunoSEQ multiplex PCR, while TCRdb's copy carries only in-frame clones and drops some. The sample shows over 35,000 clones, none of them appearing just once. CDR3 length: 18 residues. Trimming took 2 bases from V and 1 from J; bases not matched to a gene: 11. The source is a person between 18 and 75 years old in good health. The gene calls are TRBV12-3 or TRBV12-4 and TRBJ2-4; 7 bases are a match to TRBD1. What was sequenced was peripheral blood mononuclear cells. The CDR3 DNA, read in part, is TGTGCCAGCAGTTTACAGACAGGGCAGGGTGCGGCCAAAAACATT. It encodes CASSLQTGQGAAKNI. The full CDR3 reads CASSLQTGQGAAKNIQYF.